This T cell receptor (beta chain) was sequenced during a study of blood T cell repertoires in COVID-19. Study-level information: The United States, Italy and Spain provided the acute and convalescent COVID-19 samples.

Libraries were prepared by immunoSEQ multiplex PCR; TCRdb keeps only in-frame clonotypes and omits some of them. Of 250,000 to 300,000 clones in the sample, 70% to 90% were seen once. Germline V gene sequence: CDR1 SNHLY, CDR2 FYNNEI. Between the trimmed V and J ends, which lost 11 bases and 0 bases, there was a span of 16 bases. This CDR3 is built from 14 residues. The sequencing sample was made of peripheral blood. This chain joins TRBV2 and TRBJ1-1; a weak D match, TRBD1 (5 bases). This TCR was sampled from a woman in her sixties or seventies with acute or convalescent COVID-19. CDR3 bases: TGTGCCGCCCGGAGGGACGGACTGAACACTGAAGCTTTCTTT. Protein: CAARRDGLNTEAFF.